The entry below describes one TCR beta chain. The specificity of this receptor is unknown. No base quality values were provided; no much bigger clone lies one nucleotide off. The time point label corresponds to: pre-sensitization, week 0. The sample's treatment or condition label is to be understood as: therapeutic diphenylcyclopropenone sensitization with weekly scalp DPC. At each patch-test visit, blood was drawn before the patch test was applied. Eligible patients were aged 18 to 70, diagnosed with alopecia, deemed suitable for DPC therapy, and excluded if pregnant. Total RNA was isolated from unfractionated whole blood collected in Tempus Blood RNA tubes. Based on the germline V gene, the CDR1 and CDR2 sequences are SQVTM and ANQGSEA. The junction shows trimming of 6 bases on V and 3 bases on J, plus 9 bases between the germline ends. The CDR3 covers 12 residues, taking in both the cysteine and the phenylalanine. Only CDR3 DNA remains: 36 bases, in frame from the first base.

This entry is derived from a study of human T cells and chemical hapten exposure (dated by TCRdb to about 2021). At the level of the whole study: For sensitization, 2% DPC in acetone was applied to a roughly 2 cm by roughly 2 cm area of upper inner arm skin. Throughout the approximately 25-week study period, patients were also given weekly therapeutic DPC doses on the scalp. Patch testing on the upper back used Finn chambers containing 0.01% DPC, with scoring done after 6 days according to International Contact Dermatitis Research Group standards. The mostly female patient cohort included alopecia areata with under or over 50% scalp involvement, alopecia totalis and alopecia universalis. The libraries were sequenced as a pool, and the TCR yield per sample differed mostly because of small variations in library volumes within the pool. In alopecia patients, the study followed how the peripheral blood TCR repertoire changed in vivo over primary and secondary sensitization to diphenylcyclopropenone (DPC), a hapten. Patient blood was sampled pre-sensitization (week 0) and at 2, 6 and about 24 weeks after DPC sensitization. For TCR sequencing, blood came from 25 to 35 alopecia patients at anywhere from one to four time points (pre-sensitization, 2, 6 and 24 weeks). The study at large found these results: Significantly more large CDR3 similarity clusters were formed by expanded TCRs than by pre-sensitization or healthy control sets, consistent with antigen-driven responses. Repeated subsampling changed both the strength of the expansion versus patch-test correlation and the threshold at which the correlation became significant. Because all patients had alopecia, a presumed autoimmune disease, the immune response of the patients might differ from that of healthy individuals. Patch test score was positively correlated with the number of PT1 expanded TCRs, with significance at thresholds 8, 16 and 32 but not at 4. The number of TCRs above 1 in 1000 frequency did not change with DPC sensitization; there was no evidence of global repertoire structure alterations.

Receptor libraries were prepared by RACE. For sequencing, a NextSeq 500 was employed. During library preparation, unique molecular identifiers were attached to individual cDNA molecules so that TCRs could be counted quantitatively and reproducibly. Each blood RNA sample was used to sequence both TCR alpha and TCR beta chains. The study's processing was this. Samples had a median of about 96,000 TCRs, with a range from about 23,224 to 750,000. V, J and CDR3 annotation of the TCR reads was carried out using the Decombinator software suite. Every sample was subsampled to the same number of TCRs (28,000) for the PS versus PT1 abundance plots. Expanded TCRs were defined as absent before sensitization and observed at least eight times at the 2-week time point. TCRdb reprocessed the public reads (quality trimming at Q25 with fastp, clone calling with MiXCR) and kept in-frame beta chains. Identical CDR3 proteins give one entry, which carries the most common genes and DNA. TCRdb, rather than the study authors, made the V and J calls. Across this sample there are over 30,000 distinct CDR3 sequences, with about 7.4% seen only once. Jointly, the top ten make up roughly 1.3% of the sample.

The rearranged chain carries TRBV29-1 and TRBJ2-1; the D gene could be either TRBD1 or TRBD2, each agreeing at 5 bases. Specimen: whole blood, collected in connection with sensitization to the hapten diphenylcyclopropenone (DPC). This TCR was sampled from a woman aged 45-59 years with alopecia areata. Some clones in this sample may be carry-over from other donors' samples. The CDR3 reads CSVGTDYNEQFF. At the DNA level, the sequence is TGCAGCGTGGGGACGGACTACAATGAGCAGTTCTTC.